This T cell receptor (beta chain) is from a study of blood T cell repertoires in COVID-19. Study background: The United States, Italy and Spain provided the acute and convalescent COVID-19 samples.

With 4 bases removed from V and 0 bases from J, the gap between germline ends came to 11 bases. Germline V lookup: CDR1 SGHRS, CDR2 YFSETQ. The CDR3 has 14 amino acids. Participants spanned ages roughly 18 to 90 years and resided in around 25 US areas. Clinical history as reported by participants underpinned cohort assignment. Repertoires were generated with immunoSEQ multiplex PCR, while TCRdb's copy carries only in-frame clones and drops some. The sample holds about 270,000 clones; approximately 90% are singletons and the top ten take approximately 2.9%. The sequence derives from a man between 35 and 55 years old who had been exposed to COVID-19. The chain is built from TRBV5-1 and TRBJ2-7, with no clear D. Material for sequencing was PBMCs or T cells enriched from blood (not recorded which). CDR3 sequence: CASSPQASSYEQYF. The CDR3, as DNA: TGCGCCAGCAGCCCCCAGGCAAGCTCCTACGAGCAGTACTTC.